Described below is a single TCR beta chain sequence and its context. Its target antigen remains unknown. Base qualities are not provided; no much larger clone lies one nucleotide away. These data are taken from a study of shared clonotypes between healthy human individuals (TCRdb year 2020). At the level of the whole study: The cohort comprised two women and three men aged 18 to 49 years. Different laboratories and diverse techniques were used to prepare libraries and sequence TCR repertoires, to increase sequencing depth and limit assay-specific biases. To estimate repertoire size and how much clonotype sharing occurs between individuals, the study deeply sequenced the blood TCR repertoires of five or six healthy adults. Between about 0.85 and 9.5 billion PBMCs per donor were obtained by leukapheresis. For each donor, CD4 naive and CD4 memory were each given three plates, CD8 naive was given two plates, and CD8 memory was given one plate.

The cysteine opens and the phenylalanine closes a CDR3 of 15 amino acids. The retained sequence is limited to the CDR3, 45 bases, with the frame set at the first base. Compared with germline, V lacks 6 bases and J lacks 3 bases; bases without a gene match: 10. The germline V gene sets CDR1 to MNHNS and CDR2 to SASEGT. Broad study findings and their caveats: Naive subsets generally had larger estimated clonotype richness than memory subsets did. Sampling was restricted to blood, and TCR repertoires in tissue are likely to differ from TCR repertoires in blood. Higher generation probabilities were observed for clonotypes shared by all four sorted-subset donors than for non-shared clonotypes. Across a few donors, approximately 5% of naive CD4, roughly 3.5% of naive CD8, 2% to 2.5% of memory CD4, and approximately 0.4% of memory CD8 clonotypes were shared. Pairwise subsampling led to the expectation that sequencing depth would affect the degree of clonotype sharing among donors. Because the study included only a small number of donors, the genetic and exposure-history diversity represented was limited. Incomplete sequencing was indicated by rarefaction of sorted-subset datasets, despite the large sequencing depth.

Using the deep immunoSEQ assay, TCR CDR3 regions were amplified from genomic DNA by multiplex PCR. For each cell subset, the extracted genomic DNA was distributed evenly across all wells of several immunoSEQ 96-well plates, and each plate served as one replicate. For sorted subsets, 150 to 250 ng genomic DNA, equal to tens of thousands of T cell genomes, was loaded into each replicate PCR. Purified libraries were quantified with a Qubit 3.0 fluorometer, sized on a Bioanalyzer 2100, and re-quantified with the KAPA Library Quantification kit. Each immunoSEQ 96-well plate was sequenced on its own single-read 150-cycle Illumina NextSeq 550 flow cell. Processing in the source paper ran as follows. Because only junctional sequences without quality scores were contained in the immunoSEQ output, filtering matching that applied to full-length reads could not be performed. To assign V/J genes and CDR3, sequences were annotated using PyIR, a Python wrapper for IgBLAST v1.9, with IMGT germline references. Any read was removed if the V/J assignment was weak (E-value above 1e-6), the CDR3 was missing, or the read contained stop codons, out-of-frame junctions, or ambiguous translated residues. A V3J clonotype was defined by an identical inferred V gene, J gene, and CDR3 amino acid sequence. The percentage overlap between two repertoires was calculated by dividing the number of shared unique clonotypes by the size of the smaller repertoire. Repertoire richness was assessed with RTK rarefaction, the Chao1 estimator, and Recon v2.1 estimates of unobserved clonotypes. Generation probabilities were computed with OLGA for all TCRbeta clonotypes obtained by the gDNA method from several donors. The table was pulled from immuneACCESS by TCRdb, which kept in-frame rearrangements only. Such tables lose some clones; where checked, under half of the loss comes from unresolved V genes, and the rest has no known cause. The DNA was the basis for D and trimming; V, J and clone size are from that table. This sample holds approximately 1,500,000 clones; 98% were observed only once. Roughly 0.42% of the sample lies in the top ten.

Donors were healthy HIV-negative adults with no recently reported acute infections or vaccinations. Every donor was a Caucasian adult residing in Nashville, Tennessee, USA. CD4+ T cells were enriched by magnetic negative selection, after which naive cells were positively selected on CD45RA and the negative fraction was taken as the memory subset. Blood was collected by leukapheresis, and PBMCs were isolated by Ficoll-Histopaque density gradient centrifugation and then cryopreserved in liquid nitrogen vapor phase. Purity and quantity of every magnetically sorted T cell population were checked by analytical flow cytometry. From each sorted fraction, genomic DNA was isolated and quantified by UV absorbance on a Nanodrop 2000c.

The sequence joins TRBV6-1 to TRBJ2-7, and TRBD2 aligns with 8 junction nucleotides. Sequences were obtained from naive CD4+ T cells sorted from blood. The cell subset or site tag for this specimen amounts to: CD45RA+ positively selected. The sequence derives from a man aged 30-40 years in good health. The CDR3 loop reads CASRPRVGLGYEQYF. In nucleotides, the sequence is TGTGCCAGCAGACCTAGGGTGGGACTAGGCTACGAGCAGTACTTC.